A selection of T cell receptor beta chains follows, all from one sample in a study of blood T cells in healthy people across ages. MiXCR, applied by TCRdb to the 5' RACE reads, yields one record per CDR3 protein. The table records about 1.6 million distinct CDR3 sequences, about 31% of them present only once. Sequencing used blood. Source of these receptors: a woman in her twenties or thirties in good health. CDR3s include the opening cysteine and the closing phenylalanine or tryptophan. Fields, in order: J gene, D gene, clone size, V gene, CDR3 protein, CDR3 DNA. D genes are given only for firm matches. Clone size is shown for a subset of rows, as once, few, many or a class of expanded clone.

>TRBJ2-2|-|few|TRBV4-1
CASTNVGAAGELFF
TGCGCCAGCACCAATGTTGGGGCTGCCGGGGAGCTGTTTTTT
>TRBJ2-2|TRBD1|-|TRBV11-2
CASSPGQGASGELFF
TGTGCCAGCAGCCCGGGACAGGGGGCGTCCGGGGAGCTGTTTTTT
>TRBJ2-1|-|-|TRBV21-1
CASSFPGLAGPFTGQFF
TGTGCCAGCAGCTTTCCGGGACTGGCTGGGCCCTTCACCGGGCAGTTCTTC
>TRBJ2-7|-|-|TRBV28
CASSLPWDEQYF
TGTGCCAGCAGTTTACCTTGGGACGAGCAGTACTTC
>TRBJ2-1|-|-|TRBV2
CASSEGTQQFF
TGTGCCAGCAGTGAAGGGACTCAGCAGTTCTTC
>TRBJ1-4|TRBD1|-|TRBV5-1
CASSLEQGFGEKLFF
TGCGCCAGCAGCTTGGAACAGGGGTTTGGTGAAAAACTGTTTTTT
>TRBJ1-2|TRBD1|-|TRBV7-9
CASSPTLGGQGYGYTF
TGTGCCAGCAGCCCCACGTTGGGGGGACAGGGGTATGGCTACACCTTC
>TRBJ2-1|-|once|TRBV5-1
CASSIGRGAYNEQFF
TGCGCCAGCAGCATTGGCAGGGGGGCCTACAATGAGCAGTTCTTC
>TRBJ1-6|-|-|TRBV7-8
CASSSNGANSPLHF
TGTGCCAGCAGTTCTAACGGGGCCAATTCACCCCTCCACTTT
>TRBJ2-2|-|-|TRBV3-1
CASSRQENTGELFF
TGTGCCAGCAGTCGACAGGAGAACACCGGGGAGCTGTTTTTT
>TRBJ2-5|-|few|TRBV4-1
CASSQVLGASQETQYF
TGCGCCAGCAGCCAAGTTCTGGGCGCTTCCCAAGAGACCCAGTACTTC
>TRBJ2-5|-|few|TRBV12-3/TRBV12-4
CASTGVSETQYF
TGTGCCAGCACCGGCGTATCGGAGACCCAGTACTTC
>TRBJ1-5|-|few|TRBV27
CASSPSAGLSNQPQHF
TGTGCCAGCAGCCCATCGGCAGGGTTGAGCAATCAGCCCCAGCATTTT
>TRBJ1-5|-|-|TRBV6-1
CASSEVEAFNQPQHF
TGTGCCAGCAGTGAAGTTGAGGCCTTCAATCAGCCCCAGCATTTT
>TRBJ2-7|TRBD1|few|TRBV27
CASWDRGYEQYF
TGTGCCAGCTGGGACAGGGGCTACGAGCAGTACTTC
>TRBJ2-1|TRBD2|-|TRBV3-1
CASSQVGEGVYNEQFF
TGTGCCAGCAGCCAAGTGGGGGAGGGCGTATACAATGAGCAGTTCTTC
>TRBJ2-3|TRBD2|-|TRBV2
CASSDGGTSGSDTQYF
TGTGCCAGCAGCGATGGCGGGACTAGCGGATCAGATACGCAGTATTTT
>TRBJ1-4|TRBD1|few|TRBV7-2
CASSGGQINEKLFF
TGTGCCAGCAGCGGGGGACAGATTAATGAAAAACTGTTTTTT
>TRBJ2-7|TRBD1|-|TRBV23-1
CASKWTGHEQYF
TGCGCCAGCAAATGGACAGGGCATGAGCAGTACTTC
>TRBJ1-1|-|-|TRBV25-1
CASSESGTRDTEAFF
TGTGCCAGCAGTGAATCCGGAACACGCGACACTGAAGCTTTCTTT
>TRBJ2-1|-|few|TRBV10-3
CAISIDYNEQFF
TGTGCCATCTCCATAGACTACAATGAGCAGTTCTTC
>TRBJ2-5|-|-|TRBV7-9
CASSFRQPVGETQYF
TGTGCCAGCAGCTTCCGACAGCCGGTGGGGGAGACCCAGTACTTC
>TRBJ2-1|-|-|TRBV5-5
CASSLEDFNEQFF
TGTGCCAGCAGCTTGGAGGACTTCAATGAGCAGTTCTTC
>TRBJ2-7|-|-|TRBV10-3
CAISGPPGEQYF
TGTGCCATCAGTGGGCCCCCGGGCGAGCAGTACTTC
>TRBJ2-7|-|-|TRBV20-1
CSATTPGPSYEQYF
TGCAGTGCGACTACGCCGGGACCATCCTACGAGCAGTACTTC
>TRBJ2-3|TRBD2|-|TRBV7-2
CASSLTSGRYWADTQYF
TGTGCCAGCAGCTTAACTAGCGGGAGGTATTGGGCAGATACGCAGTATTTT